The next 14 T cell receptor beta chains were all read from a single sample in a study of T cells in Graves' hyperthyroidism and ophthalmopathy. Authors of the study amplified TCR beta CDR3 regions from RNA transcripts. The HTBI primer set served for first-round RT-PCR of the TCR CDR3. TCRdb reprocessed the multiplex PCR reads via MiXCR and lists one record per CDR3 protein. The sample includes approximately 380,000 distinct CDR3 sequences, around 15% of them seen just once. The sequencing sample was made of blood. The receptor set was obtained from a man aged 45 to 65 with Graves' ophthalmopathy.

This clonotype came up many times. This rearrangement joins TRBV5-1 to TRBJ2-7; possibly TRBD1 for D (6 bases). CDR1 and CDR2 (germline): SGHRS, YFSETQ. Deletions cut 3 bases from V and 0 bases from J, with 13 bases between. This CDR3 region has 15 residues. The CDR3 here is CASSSNTGFSYEQYF. The CDR3, as DNA: TGCGCCAGCAGCTCTAATACAGGGTTCTCCTACGAGCAGTACTTC.

There are many counts of this clonotype. The chain links TRBV7-2 to TRBJ2-7; 9 positions agree with TRBD1. The V gene end was trimmed by 5 bases and the J gene end by 6 bases; junction bases not matched to a gene: 8. The germline V gene has CDR1 SGHTA and CDR2 FQGNSA. CDR3 length equals 14 residues. The CDR3 DNA reads TGTGCCAGCAGCAGGGACAGGGCAATACTCGAGCAGTACTTC. This translates into CASSRDRAILEQYF.

This clonotype was found many times. The chain has TRBV24-1 and TRBJ2-5, with D possibly matching TRBD2 (5 bases). The CDR3 runs 16 residues. CDR1 and CDR2 (germline): KGHDR, SFDVKD. V gave up 3 bases and J gave up 4 bases, with 17 bases separating them. Here the CDR3 DNA reads TGTGCCACCAGTGATGCCTCACCGGGATGGGGAGAGACCCAGTACTTC. This translates into CATSDASPGWGETQYF.

In its sample, this clonotype was seen many times. V gene TRBV29-1 combines with J gene TRBJ2-1; 7 nucleotides agree with TRBD2. The CDR3 totals 13 residues. Germline CDR1 SQVTM, CDR2 ANQGSEA. The V gene end was trimmed by 8 bases and the J gene end by 6 bases; junction bases not matched to a gene: 10. For the CDR3, the DNA is TGCAGCCACATGGGCGGGAGTGGCAATGAGCAGTTCTTC. It specifies CSHMGGSGNEQFF.

This chain uses TRBV12-3 or TRBV12-4 with TRBJ2-6, with D perhaps matching TRBD2 (6 bases). The length of the CDR3 is 17 residues. V gave up 1 base and J gave up 0 bases, with 10 bases separating them. CDR3 DNA: TGTGCCAGCAGTTTAGGGGGACTGAACTCTGGGGCCAACGTCCTGACTTTC. It is translated as CASSLGGLNSGANVLTF.

This clonotype was counted only a few times. The genes are TRBV20-1 and TRBJ2-3; D is unclear. The CDR3 has 14 residues. V shed 5 bases and J shed 1 base, with 13 bases lying between them. The germline V gene encodes CDR1 DFQATT and CDR2 SNEGSKA (reference sequence). The chain's CDR3 is CSASPSLGTDTQYF. The CDR3 nucleotides are TGCAGTGCTTCTCCTAGTTTAGGCACAGATACGCAGTATTTT.

Many counts were recorded for this clonotype. The chain joins TRBV20-1 to TRBJ2-7, with TRBD2 matching 13 bases. V trimming: 5 bases; J trimming: 6 bases; junction bases outside the gene matches: 7. CDR1 and CDR2 from the germline V gene are DFQATT and SNEGSKA (reference sequence). The CDR3 has 14 residues. CDR3 sequence: CSAARTSGSTEQYF. CDR3 DNA: TGCAGTGCTGCTCGGACTAGCGGGAGTACCGAGCAGTACTTC.

This clonotype was seen at least ten times. The chain employs TRBV3-1 and TRBJ2-3, with TRBD2 matching over 10 bases. The CDR3 runs to 13 residues. The germline V gene has CDR1 LGHDT and CDR2 YNNKEL (reference sequence). J was trimmed by 11 bases and V by 3 bases; bases with no gene match: 5. The CDR3 sequence is CASSQLAGVKQYF. CDR3 DNA: TGTGCCAGCAGCCAGCTAGCGGGAGTTAAGCAGTATTTT.

The sample holds many counts of this clonotype. This chain joins TRBV29-1 and TRBJ2-5; D is unclear. Germline V gene lookup returns CDR1 SQVTM and CDR2 ANQGSEA. V lost 0 bases, J lost 3 bases, and 14 bases lay in between. The CDR3 runs to 15 residues. CDR3 sequence reads: CSVEDLPGNEETQYF. The CDR3 DNA is TGCAGCGTTGAAGATCTTCCAGGTAACGAAGAGACCCAGTACTTC.

The chain is built from TRBV12-3 or TRBV12-4 and TRBJ2-2; 8 bases match TRBD1. This CDR3 is built from 16 residues. V was clipped by 6 bases and J by 1 base; unmatched bases: 7. The CDR3 is CASRQAGTGNTGELFF. The CDR3, as DNA: TGTGCCAGCAGACAGGCCGGGACAGGGAACACCGGGGAGCTGTTTTTT.

The chain recombines TRBV3-1 with TRBJ2-2; D tentatively fits TRBD1 or TRBD2 (6 bases each). Germline CDR1 reads LGHDT; CDR2 reads YNNKEL (reference sequence). Deletions cut 4 bases from V and 4 bases from J, with 16 bases between. CDR3 size: 16 residues. Here the CDR3 reads CASSPRPGAGTGELFF. CDR3 bases: TGTGCCAGCAGCCCTCGTCCGGGGGCCGGCACCGGGGAGCTGTTTTTT. The full variable domain, its missing parts supplied by reference TRBV3-1 and TRBJ2-2, is DTAVSQTPKYLVTQMGNDKSIKCEQNLGHDTMYWYKQDSKKFLKIMFSYNNKELIINETVPNRFSPKSPDKAHLNLHINSLELGDSAVYFCASSPRPGAGTGELFFGEGSRLTVL.

This rearrangement joins TRBV6-2 or TRBV6-3 to TRBJ1-2; 8 nucleotides match TRBD1. CDR1 MNHEY and CDR2 SVGEGT come from the germline V gene. The CDR3 loop spans 13 amino acids. Trimming cost V 5 bases and J 4 bases; bases outside gene matches: 3. As DNA, the CDR3 is TGTGCCAGCAGTGATACAGGGGGCTATGGCTACACCTTC. Its protein is CASSDTGGYGYTF.

In its sample, this clonotype was seen many times. The V and J genes are TRBV2 and TRBJ2-2; no firm D call. Trimming pared 5 bases from V and 1 base from J, leaving 8 bases between. Germline CDR1 is SNHLY and CDR2 is FYNNEI. This CDR3 is built from 14 residues. The CDR3 sequence: CASSISKNTGELFF. The CDR3 bases are TGTGCCAGCAGTATAAGCAAGAACACCGGGGAGCTGTTTTTT.

The sample holds many counts of this clonotype. This chain joins TRBV28 and TRBJ2-7; the D gene is possibly TRBD2 (6 bases). The CDR3 contains 14 residues. Trimming left V 3 bases short and J 6 bases short, with 15 bases between. Germline assignment: CDR1 MDHEN and CDR2 SYDVKM. The CDR3 nucleotides read TGTGCCAGCAGTTTCAGCGGGCCCCCCTTCGAGCAGTACTTC. Its translation: CASSFSGPPFEQYF.